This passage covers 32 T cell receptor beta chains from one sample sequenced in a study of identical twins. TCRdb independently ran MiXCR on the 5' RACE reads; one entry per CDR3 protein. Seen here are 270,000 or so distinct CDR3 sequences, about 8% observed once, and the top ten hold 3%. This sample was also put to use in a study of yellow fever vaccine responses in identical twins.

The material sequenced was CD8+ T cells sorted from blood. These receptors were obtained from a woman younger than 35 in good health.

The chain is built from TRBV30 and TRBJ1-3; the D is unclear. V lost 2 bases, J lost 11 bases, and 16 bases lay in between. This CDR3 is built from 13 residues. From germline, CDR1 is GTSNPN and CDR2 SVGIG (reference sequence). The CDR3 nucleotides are TGTGCCTGGAGTTCCGGGTTAACTAGCGCCATATATTTT. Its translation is CAWSSGLTSAIYF.

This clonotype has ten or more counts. The CDR3 nucleotides are TGCGCCAGCAGCTTGTGGGGGGTCCGGGGGACGGTCTCCTACGAGCAGTACTTC. This translates into CASSLWGVRGTVSYEQYF. The chain uses TRBV5-1 and TRBJ2-7, with TRBD2 as a possible D gene (6 bases). This CDR3 region has 18 residues. Trimming left V 1 base short and J 0 bases short, with 20 bases between. Germline V gene sequence: CDR1 SGHRS, CDR2 YFSETQ.

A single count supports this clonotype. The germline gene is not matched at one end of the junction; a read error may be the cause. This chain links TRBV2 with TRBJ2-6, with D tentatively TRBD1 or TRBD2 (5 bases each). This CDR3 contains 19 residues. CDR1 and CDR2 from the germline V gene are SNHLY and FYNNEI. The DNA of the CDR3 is TGTGCCTGCAGGGACGGAAGGCAGACCCAATTTTCTGGGGCCAACGTCCTGACTTTC. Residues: CACRDGRQTQFSGANVLTF.

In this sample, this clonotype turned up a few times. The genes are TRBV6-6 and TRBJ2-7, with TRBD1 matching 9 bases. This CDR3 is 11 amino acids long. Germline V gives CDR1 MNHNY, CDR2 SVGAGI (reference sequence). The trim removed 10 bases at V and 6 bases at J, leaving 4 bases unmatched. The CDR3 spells CATNRGREQYF. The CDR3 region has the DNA TGTGCCACTAACAGGGGGCGCGAGCAGTACTTC.

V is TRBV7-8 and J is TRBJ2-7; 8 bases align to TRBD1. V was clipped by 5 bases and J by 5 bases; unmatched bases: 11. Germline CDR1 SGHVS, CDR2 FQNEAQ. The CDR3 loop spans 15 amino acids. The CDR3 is CASSGSGGVVNEQYF. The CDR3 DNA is TGTGCCAGCAGCGGATCAGGGGGCGTCGTCAACGAGCAGTACTTC.

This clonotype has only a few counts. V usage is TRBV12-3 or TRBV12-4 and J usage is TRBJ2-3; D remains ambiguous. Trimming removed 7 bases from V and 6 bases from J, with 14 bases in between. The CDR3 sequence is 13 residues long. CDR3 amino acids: CASTYAIGDTQYF. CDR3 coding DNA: TGTGCCAGCACGTATGCTATTGGGGATACGCAGTATTTT.

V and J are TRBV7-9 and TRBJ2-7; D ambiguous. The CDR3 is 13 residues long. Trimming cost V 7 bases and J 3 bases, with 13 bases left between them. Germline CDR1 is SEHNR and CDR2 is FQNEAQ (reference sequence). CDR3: CASTGRSRYEQYF. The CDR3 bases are TGTGCCAGCACCGGACGGAGCCGCTACGAGCAGTACTTC.

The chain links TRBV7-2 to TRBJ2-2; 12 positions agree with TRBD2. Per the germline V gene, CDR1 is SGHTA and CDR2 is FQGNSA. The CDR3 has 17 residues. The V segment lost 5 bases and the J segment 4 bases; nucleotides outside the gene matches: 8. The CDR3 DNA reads TGTGCCAGCAGCCCTCCCCTAGCGGGGGGGCCCACCGGGGAGCTGTTTTTT. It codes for CASSPPLAGGPTGELFF.

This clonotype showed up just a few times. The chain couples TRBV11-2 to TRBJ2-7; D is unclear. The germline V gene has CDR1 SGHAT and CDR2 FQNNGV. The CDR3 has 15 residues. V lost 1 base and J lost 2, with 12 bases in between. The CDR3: CASSLGQNKPYEQYF. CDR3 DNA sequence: TGTGCCAGCAGCTTAGGTCAGAATAAACCCTACGAGCAGTACTTC.

CDR3 coding DNA: TGTGCCAGCATCTTCCTAGCGGGGAGCGATGAGCAGTTCTTC. It codes for CASIFLAGSDEQFF. J is TRBJ2-1 and V is TRBV6-1; TRBD2 agrees at 9 bases. With V trimmed by 7 bases and J by 8 bases, 9 bases remained unmatched. This CDR3 has 14 amino acids. Looked up from germline, CDR1 is MNHNS and CDR2 is SASEGT.

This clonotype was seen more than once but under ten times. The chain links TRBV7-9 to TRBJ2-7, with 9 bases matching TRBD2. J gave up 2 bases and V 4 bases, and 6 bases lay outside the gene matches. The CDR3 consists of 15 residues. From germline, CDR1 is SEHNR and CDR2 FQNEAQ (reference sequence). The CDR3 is CASSWAGGAAYEQYF. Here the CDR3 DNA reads TGTGCCAGCAGCTGGGCGGGAGGGGCCGCCTACGAGCAGTACTTC.

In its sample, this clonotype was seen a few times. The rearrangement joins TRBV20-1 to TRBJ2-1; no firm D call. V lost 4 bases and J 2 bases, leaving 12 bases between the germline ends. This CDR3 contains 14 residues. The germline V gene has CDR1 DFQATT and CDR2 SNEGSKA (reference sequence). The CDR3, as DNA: TGCAGTGCTAAATCAGGTATCCCCTACAATGAGCAGTTCTTC. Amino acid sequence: CSAKSGIPYNEQFF.

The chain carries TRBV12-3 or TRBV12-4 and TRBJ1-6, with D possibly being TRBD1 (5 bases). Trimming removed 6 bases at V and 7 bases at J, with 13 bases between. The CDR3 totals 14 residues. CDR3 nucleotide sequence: TGTGCCAGCAGGGCCAAGGGGTGGAATTCACCCCTCCACTTT. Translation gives CASRAKGWNSPLHF.

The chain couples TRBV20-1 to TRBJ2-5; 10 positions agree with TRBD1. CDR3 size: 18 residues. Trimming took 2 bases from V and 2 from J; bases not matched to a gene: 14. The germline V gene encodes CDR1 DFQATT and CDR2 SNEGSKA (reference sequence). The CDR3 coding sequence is TGCAGTGCTAGATCTGAAAGCCCGGGACAGGGGTTGCAAGAGACCCAGTACTTC. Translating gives CSARSESPGQGLQETQYF.

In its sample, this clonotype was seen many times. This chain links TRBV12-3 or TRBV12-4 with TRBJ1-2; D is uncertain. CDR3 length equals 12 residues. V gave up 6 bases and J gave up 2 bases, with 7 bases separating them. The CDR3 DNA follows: TGTGCCAGCAGGACGGAGAACTATGGCTACACCTTC. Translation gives CASRTENYGYTF.

The CDR3 loop is CASSSDYPYEQYF. The CDR3 region has the DNA TGTGCCAGCAGTTCCGATTATCCCTACGAGCAGTACTTC. The chain carries TRBV27 and TRBJ2-7; D uncertain. The CDR3 runs 13 residues. V lost 4 bases and J lost 2, with 9 bases in between. Germline CDR1 and CDR2: MNHEY and SMNVEV (reference sequence).

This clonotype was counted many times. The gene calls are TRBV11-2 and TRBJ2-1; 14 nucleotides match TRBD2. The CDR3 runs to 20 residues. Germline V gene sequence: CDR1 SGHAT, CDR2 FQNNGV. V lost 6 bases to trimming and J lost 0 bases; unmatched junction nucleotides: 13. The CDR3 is CASSHPGTSGGPSSYNEQFF. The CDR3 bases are TGTGCCAGCAGTCATCCCGGGACTAGCGGGGGTCCGAGCTCCTACAATGAGCAGTTCTTC.

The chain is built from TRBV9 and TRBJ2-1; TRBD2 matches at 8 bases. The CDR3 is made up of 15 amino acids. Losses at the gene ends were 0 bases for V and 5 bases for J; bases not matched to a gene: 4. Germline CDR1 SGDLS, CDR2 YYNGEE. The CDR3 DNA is TGTGCCAGCAGCGTAGATCGGGGGGGCCACAATGAGCAGTTCTTC. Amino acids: CASSVDRGGHNEQFF.

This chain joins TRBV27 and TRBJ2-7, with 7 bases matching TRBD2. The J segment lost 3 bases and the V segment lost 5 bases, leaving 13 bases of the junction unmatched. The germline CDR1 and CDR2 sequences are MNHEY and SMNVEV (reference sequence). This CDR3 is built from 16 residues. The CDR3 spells CASSGPGTIDIYEQYF. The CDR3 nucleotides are TGTGCCAGCAGTGGCCCCGGGACTATTGATATCTACGAGCAGTACTTC.

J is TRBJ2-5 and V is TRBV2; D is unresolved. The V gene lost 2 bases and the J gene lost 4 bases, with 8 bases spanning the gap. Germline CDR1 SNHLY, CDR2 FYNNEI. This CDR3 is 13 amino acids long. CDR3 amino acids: CASSELGLETQYF. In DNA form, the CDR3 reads TGTGCCAGCAGTGAATTGGGGTTAGAGACCCAGTACTTC.

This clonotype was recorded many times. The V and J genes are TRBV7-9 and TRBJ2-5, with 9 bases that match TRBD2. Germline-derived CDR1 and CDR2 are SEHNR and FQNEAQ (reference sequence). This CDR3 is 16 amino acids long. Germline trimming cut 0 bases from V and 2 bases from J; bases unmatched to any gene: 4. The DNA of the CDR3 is TGTGCCAGCAGCTTAGCTAGCGGGGGAATACAAGAGACCCAGTACTTC. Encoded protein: CASSLASGGIQETQYF.

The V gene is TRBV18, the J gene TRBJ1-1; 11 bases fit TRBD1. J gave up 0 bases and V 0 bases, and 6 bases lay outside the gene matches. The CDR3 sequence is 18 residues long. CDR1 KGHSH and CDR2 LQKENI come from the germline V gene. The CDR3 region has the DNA TGTGCCAGCTCACCACCCGGGACAGGGGGATTCATGAACACTGAAGCTTTCTTT. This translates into CASSPPGTGGFMNTEAFF.

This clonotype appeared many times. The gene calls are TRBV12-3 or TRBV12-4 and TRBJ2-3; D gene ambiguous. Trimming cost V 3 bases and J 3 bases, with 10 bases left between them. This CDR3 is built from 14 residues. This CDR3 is CASSFPGPTDTQYF. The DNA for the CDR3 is TGTGCCAGCAGTTTCCCCGGACCAACAGATACGCAGTATTTT.

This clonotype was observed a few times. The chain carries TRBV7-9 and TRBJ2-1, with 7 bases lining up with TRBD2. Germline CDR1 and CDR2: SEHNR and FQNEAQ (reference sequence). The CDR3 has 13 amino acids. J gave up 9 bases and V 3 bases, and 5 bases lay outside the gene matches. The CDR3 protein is CASSLSAGPEQFF. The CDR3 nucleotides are TGTGCCAGCAGCTTGTCAGCGGGACCTGAGCAGTTCTTC.

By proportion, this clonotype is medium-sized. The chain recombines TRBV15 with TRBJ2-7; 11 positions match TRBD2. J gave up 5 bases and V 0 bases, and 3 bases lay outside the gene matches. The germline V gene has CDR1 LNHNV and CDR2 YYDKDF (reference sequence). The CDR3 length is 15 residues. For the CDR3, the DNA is TGTGCCACCAGCAGAGATACTAGCGGGGGCGACGAGCAGTACTTC. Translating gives CATSRDTSGGDEQYF.

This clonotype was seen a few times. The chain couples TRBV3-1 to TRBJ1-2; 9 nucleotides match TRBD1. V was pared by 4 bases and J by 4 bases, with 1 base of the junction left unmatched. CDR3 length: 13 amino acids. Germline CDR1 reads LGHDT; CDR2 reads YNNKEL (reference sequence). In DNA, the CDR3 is TGTGCCAGCAGCCCACAGGGGGCCTATGGCTACACCTTC. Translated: CASSPQGAYGYTF.

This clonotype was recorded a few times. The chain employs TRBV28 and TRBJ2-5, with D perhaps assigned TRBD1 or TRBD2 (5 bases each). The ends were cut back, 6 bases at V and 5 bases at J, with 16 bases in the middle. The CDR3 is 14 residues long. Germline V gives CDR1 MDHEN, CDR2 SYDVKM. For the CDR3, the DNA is TGTGCCAGCAGCTTGGACTCAACAGGCGAGACCCAGTACTTC. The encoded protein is CASSLDSTGETQYF.

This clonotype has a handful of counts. The CDR3 is CASSLGYQLAGEQDEQFF. For the CDR3, the DNA is TGTGCCAGCAGCTTAGGGTACCAACTAGCGGGGGAGCAGGATGAGCAGTTCTTC. The chain is built from TRBV11-1 and TRBJ2-1; 11 bases are a match to TRBD2. The CDR3 contains 18 residues. J gave up 8 bases and V 1 base, and 13 bases lay outside the gene matches. The germline V gene encodes CDR1 SGHAT and CDR2 FQDESV (reference sequence).

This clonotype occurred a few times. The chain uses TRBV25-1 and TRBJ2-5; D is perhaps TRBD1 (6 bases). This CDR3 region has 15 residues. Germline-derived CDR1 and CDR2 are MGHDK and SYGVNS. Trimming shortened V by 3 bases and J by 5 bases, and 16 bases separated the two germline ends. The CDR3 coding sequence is TGTGCCAGCAGTGATGTTGAGGGGGTGTCGGAGACCCAGTACTTC. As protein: CASSDVEGVSETQYF. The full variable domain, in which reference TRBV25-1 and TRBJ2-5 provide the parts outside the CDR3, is EADIYQTPRYLVIGTGKKITLECSQTMGHDKMYWYQQDPGMELHLIHYSYGVNSTEKGDLSSESTVSRIRTEHFPLTLESARPSHTSQYLCASSDVEGVSETQYFGPGTRLLVL.

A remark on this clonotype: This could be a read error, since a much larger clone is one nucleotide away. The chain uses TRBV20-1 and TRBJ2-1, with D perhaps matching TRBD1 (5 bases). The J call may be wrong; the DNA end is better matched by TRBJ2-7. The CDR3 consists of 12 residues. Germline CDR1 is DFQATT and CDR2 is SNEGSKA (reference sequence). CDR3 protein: CSASGLDNEQYF. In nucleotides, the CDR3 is TGCAGTGCTAGTGGCTTGGACAATGAGCAGTACTTC.

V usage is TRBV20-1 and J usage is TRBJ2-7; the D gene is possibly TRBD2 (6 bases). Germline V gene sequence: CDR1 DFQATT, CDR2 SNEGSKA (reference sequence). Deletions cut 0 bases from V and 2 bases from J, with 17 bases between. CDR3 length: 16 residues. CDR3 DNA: TGCAGTGCTAGAGATCTATGGGGGACTGCAACCTACGAGCAGTACTTC. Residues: CSARDLWGTATYEQYF.

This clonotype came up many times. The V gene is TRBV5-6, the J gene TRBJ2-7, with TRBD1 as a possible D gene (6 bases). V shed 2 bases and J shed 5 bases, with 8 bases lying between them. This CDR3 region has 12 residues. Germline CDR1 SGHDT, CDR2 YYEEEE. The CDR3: CASSFQGNEQYF. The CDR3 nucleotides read TGTGCCAGCAGCTTCCAGGGGAACGAGCAGTACTTC.